This record looks at one TCR beta chain sequence and its context. Its specificity is not known. The data originate from a study of cytotoxic CD8 clonotypes in ibrutinib-treated CLL. Study in general: With a range of 6 to 36, the median treatment time before response samples were taken was about twelve months. Whole-study results and caveats: Contraction or stability on treatment was seen for public clonotypes, which were uncommon.

Assay used: immunoSEQ multiplex PCR; TCRdb lists only in-frame clones, some missing. The sample carries roughly 130,000 clones, approximately 90% recorded once. With 6 bases removed from V and 1 base from J, the gap between germline ends came to 7 bases. The germline V gene encodes CDR1 MNHEY and CDR2 SMNVEV (reference sequence). CDR3 length: 13 residues. The clonotype comes from a human donor with chronic lymphocytic leukemia. The gene calls are TRBV27 and TRBJ1-5; D unresolved. The sample was PBMCs, taken after 12 months of ibrutinib treatment. The CDR3 is CASRTGSNQPQHF. The DNA of the CDR3 is TGTGCCAGCAGAACCGGGAGCAATCAGCCCCAGCATTTT.